The clone carrying this T cell receptor (beta chain) was found many times. The antigen remains unidentified. This specimen belongs to a study of CD8 T cells in ankylosing spondylitis. It was by quantitative 5'-RACE with molecular barcodes that TCR beta libraries were made. TCRdb re-derived calls from the 5' RACE reads in MiXCR, one entry per CDR3 protein. The sample lists 200,000 to 250,000 distinct CDR3 sequences, about 11% occurring once. V lost 5 bases to trimming and J lost 3 bases; unmatched junction nucleotides: 17. Germline CDR1 LNHNV, CDR2 YYDKDF (reference sequence). This CDR3 comprises 18 residues. The study, taken as a whole, reports: Seven to nine highly homologous variants formed a TCR beta motif that appeared characteristic of ankylosing spondylitis blood. Disease-associated clones were reportedly significantly overrepresented in matched ankylosing spondylitis synovial fluid.

The source material was blood, either unsorted or a sorted T cell fraction (not recorded which). The chain carries TRBV15 and TRBJ2-7, with 9 bases aligning to TRBD2. The clonotype originates from a male donor with ankylosing spondylitis or in good health (not recorded which). CDR3 in amino acids: CATSYQDLAGADIYEQYF. The CDR3 bases are TGTGCCACCAGCTATCAGGATTTAGCGGGGGCGGATATCTACGAGCAGTACTTC.